The T cell receptor (beta chain) described here comes from a study of glioma-infiltrating T cells. In this sample, this clonotype is medium-sized. TCR alpha and beta CDR3 regions were amplified from RNA using iRepertoire nested multiplex PCR. TCRdb redid the calling of the multiplex PCR reads with MiXCR, one entry per CDR3 protein. Among a few hundred thousand distinct CDR3 sequences listed, 35% to 45% were seen once. V lost 5 bases, J lost 10 bases, and 12 bases stayed unmatched. CDR1 MNHNS and CDR2 SASEGT come from the germline V gene. The CDR3 loop spans 16 amino acids. Sequences were obtained from glioma tissue, nonneoplastic brain tissue, or PBMCs (not recorded which). The chain links TRBV6-1 to TRBJ2-1, with TRBD1 identical over 12 bases. This receptor was identified in a human donor with low-grade glioma or glioblastoma, undergoing nonglioma brain surgery, or in good health (not recorded which). CDR3: CASSTSVGQGAGEQFF. CDR3 coding DNA: TGTGCCAGCAGTACCTCCGTGGGACAGGGGGCAGGAGAGCAGTTCTTC.